The T cell receptor (beta chain) described here comes from a study of blood T cell repertoires in COVID-19. About the study: The study drew acute and convalescent COVID-19 samples from the United States, Italy and Spain.

This clone occurred once. In the source study's methods: Estimates of nucleated cell counts were drawn from the amplification of reference gene primers. Here immunoSEQ multiplex PCR was the method, and the copy in TCRdb shows in-frame clones only, minus some. V, J and clone size derive from that table, while D and trimming were established from the DNA sequence. The sample consists of about 240,000 clones, 80% to 85% of them appearing once. Germline V gives CDR1 LNHDA, CDR2 SQIVND (reference sequence). V lost 3 bases to trimming and J lost 4 bases, with 9 bases between them. CDR3 length: 14 residues. This chain links TRBV19 with TRBJ2-2; a possible D gene is TRBD2 (5 bases). Sequenced sample: peripheral blood. This clonotype was obtained from a woman aged 55-70 years with active or convalescent COVID-19. CDR3 sequence (DNA): TGTGCCAGTAGTATTCGGGGTTCCACCGGGGAGCTGTTTTTT. This translates into CASSIRGSTGELFF.